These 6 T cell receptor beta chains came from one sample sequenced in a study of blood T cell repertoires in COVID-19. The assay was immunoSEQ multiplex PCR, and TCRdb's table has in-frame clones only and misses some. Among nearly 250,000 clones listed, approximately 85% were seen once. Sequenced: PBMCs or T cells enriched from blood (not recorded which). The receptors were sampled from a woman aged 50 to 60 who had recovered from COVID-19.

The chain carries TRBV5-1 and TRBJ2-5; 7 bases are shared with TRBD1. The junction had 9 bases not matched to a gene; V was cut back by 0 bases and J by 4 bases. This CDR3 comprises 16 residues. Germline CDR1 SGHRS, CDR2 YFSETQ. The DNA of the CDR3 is TGCGCCAGCAGCTTGGGGAACAGGGGTAGGGGAGAGACCCAGTACTTC. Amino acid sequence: CASSLGNRGRGETQYF.

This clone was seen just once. CDR3 amino acids: CASSRTGTSGSIEQFF. CDR3 sequence (DNA): TGTGCCAGCAGCCGGACCGGGACTAGCGGGAGTATTGAGCAGTTCTTC. J is TRBJ2-1 and V is TRBV11-3; 14 bases agree with TRBD2. V shed 5 bases and J 9 bases; nucleotides not matched to a gene: 9. Germline loops: CDR1 SGHNT, CDR2 YENEEA. CDR3 length: 16 residues.

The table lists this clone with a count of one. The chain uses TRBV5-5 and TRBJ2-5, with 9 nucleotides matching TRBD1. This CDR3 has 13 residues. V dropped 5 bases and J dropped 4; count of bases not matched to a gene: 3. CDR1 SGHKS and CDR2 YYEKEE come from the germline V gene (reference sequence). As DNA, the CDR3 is TGTGCCAGCAGGCAGGGACAGGGAGAGACCCAGTACTTC. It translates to CASRQGQGETQYF.

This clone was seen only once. The CDR3 spells CASSYGTGGNYGYTF. CDR3 DNA: TGTGCCAGCAGCTATGGGACAGGGGGTAACTATGGCTACACCTTC. The chain has TRBV28 and TRBJ1-2, with 11 bases aligning to TRBD1. The CDR3 runs to 15 residues. V shed 6 bases, J shed 1 base, and the junction held 4 bases outside the gene matches. The V gene's germline CDR1 is MDHEN and CDR2 SYDVKM.

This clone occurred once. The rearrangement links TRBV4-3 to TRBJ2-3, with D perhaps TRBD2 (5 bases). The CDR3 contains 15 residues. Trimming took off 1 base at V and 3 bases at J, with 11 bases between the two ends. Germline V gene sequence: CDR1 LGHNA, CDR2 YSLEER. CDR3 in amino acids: CASSQAGDRTDTQYF. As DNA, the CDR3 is TGCGCCAGCAGCCAAGCCGGGGATAGAACAGATACGCAGTATTTT.

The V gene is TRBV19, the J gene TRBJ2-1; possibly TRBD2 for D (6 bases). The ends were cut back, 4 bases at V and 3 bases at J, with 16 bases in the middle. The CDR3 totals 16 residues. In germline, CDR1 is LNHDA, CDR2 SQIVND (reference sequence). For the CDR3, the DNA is TGTGCCAGTAGTAGGGGCCGAGGCGGGAACTACAATGAGCAGTTCTTC. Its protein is CASSRGRGGNYNEQFF.